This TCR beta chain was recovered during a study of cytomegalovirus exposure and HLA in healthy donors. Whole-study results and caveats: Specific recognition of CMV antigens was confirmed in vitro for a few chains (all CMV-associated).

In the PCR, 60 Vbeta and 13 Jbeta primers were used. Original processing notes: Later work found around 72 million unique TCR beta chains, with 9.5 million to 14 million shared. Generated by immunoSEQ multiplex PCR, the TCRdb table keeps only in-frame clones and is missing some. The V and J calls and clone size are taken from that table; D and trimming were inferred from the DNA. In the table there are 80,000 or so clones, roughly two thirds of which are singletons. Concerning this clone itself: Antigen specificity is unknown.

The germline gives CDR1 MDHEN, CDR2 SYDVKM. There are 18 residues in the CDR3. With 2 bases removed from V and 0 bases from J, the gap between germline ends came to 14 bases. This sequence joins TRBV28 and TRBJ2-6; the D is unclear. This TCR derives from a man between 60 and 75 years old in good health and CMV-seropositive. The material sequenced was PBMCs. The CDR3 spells CASSLESDGPSGANVLTF. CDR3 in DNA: TGTGCCAGCAGTTTAGAGTCGGATGGGCCCTCTGGGGCCAACGTCCTGACTTTC.